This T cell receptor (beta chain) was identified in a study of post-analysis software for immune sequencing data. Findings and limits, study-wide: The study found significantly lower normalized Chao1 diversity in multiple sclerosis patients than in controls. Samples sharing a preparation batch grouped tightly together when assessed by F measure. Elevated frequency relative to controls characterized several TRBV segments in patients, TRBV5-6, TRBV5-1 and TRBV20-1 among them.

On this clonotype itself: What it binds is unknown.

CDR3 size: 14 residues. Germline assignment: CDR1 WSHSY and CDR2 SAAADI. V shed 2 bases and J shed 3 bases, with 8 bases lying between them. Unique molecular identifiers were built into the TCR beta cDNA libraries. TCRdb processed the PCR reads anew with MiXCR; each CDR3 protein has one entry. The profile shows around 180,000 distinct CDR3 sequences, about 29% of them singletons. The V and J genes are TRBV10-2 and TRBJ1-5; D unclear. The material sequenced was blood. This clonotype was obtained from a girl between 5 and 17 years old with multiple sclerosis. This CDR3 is CASSEPGLNQPQHF. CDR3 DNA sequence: TGCGCCAGCAGTGAGCCCGGGCTCAATCAGCCCCAGCATTTT.